This entry features one TCR beta chain sequence. Its antigen remains unknown. This record belongs to a study of cytomegalovirus exposure and HLA in healthy donors. Whole-study findings and limits: Most TCR sequences were rare, but some public TCRs occurred in many donors. Fewer than 200 TCR beta chains were listed as cytomegalovirus-associated. CMV antigen specificity was confirmed in vitro for a few CMV-associated chains.

Profiled with immunoSEQ multiplex PCR; TCRdb holds only in-frame clones, not every one. Of fewer than 400,000 clones in the sample, 70% to 90% are singletons; the top ten hold 0.75% to 0.85%. The donors were members of the validation cohort comprising over a hundred subjects, separate from the approximately 700-subject first cohort. The germline V and J ends were trimmed by 4 bases and 6 bases, with 14 bases remaining between them. The CDR3 totals 14 residues. The V gene's germline CDR1 is SGDLS and CDR2 YYNGEE. The material sequenced was PBMCs. This receptor was identified in a woman between 18 and 29 years old in good health and CMV-seronegative. The chain is built from TRBV9 and TRBJ2-1; perhaps TRBD2 as D (5 bases). The CDR3 is CASSTPPGINEQFF. The CDR3 DNA reads as TGTGCCAGCAGCACTCCTCCGGGGATCAATGAGCAGTTCTTC. The full variable domain, in which reference TRBV9 and TRBJ2-1 provide the parts outside the CDR3, is DSGVTQTPKHLITATGQRVTLRCSPRSGDLSVYWYQQSLDQGLQFLIQYYNGEERAKGNILERFSAQQFPDLHSELNLSSLELGDSALYFCASSTPPGINEQFFGPGTRLTVL.